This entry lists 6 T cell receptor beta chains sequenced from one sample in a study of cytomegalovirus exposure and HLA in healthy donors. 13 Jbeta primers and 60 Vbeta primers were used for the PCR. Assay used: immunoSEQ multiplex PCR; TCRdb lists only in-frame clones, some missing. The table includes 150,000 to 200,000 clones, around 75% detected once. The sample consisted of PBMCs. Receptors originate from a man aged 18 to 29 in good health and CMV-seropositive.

The CDR3 coding sequence is TGTGCCACCAGGGGAGGGGGGAGTGAGCAGTTCTTC. Its protein product is CATRGGGSEQFF. This sequence joins TRBV15 and TRBJ2-1; D might be TRBD2 (7 bases). The CDR3 runs 12 residues. V lost 6 bases and J lost 9, with 12 bases in between. Germline CDR1 and CDR2: LNHNV and YYDKDF (reference sequence). Filled out from reference TRBV15 and TRBJ2-1, the complete variable domain reads DAMVIQNPRYQVTQFGKPVTLSCSQTLNHNVMYWYQQKSSQAPKLLFHYYDKDFNNEADTPDNFQSRRPNTSFCFLDIRSPGLGDTAMYLCATRGGGSEQFFGPGTRLTVL.

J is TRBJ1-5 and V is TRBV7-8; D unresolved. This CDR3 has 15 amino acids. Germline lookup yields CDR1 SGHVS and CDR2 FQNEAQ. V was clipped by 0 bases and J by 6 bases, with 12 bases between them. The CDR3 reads CASSLAFGSGQPQHF. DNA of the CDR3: TGTGCCAGCAGCTTAGCCTTTGGTTCAGGTCAGCCCCAGCATTTT.

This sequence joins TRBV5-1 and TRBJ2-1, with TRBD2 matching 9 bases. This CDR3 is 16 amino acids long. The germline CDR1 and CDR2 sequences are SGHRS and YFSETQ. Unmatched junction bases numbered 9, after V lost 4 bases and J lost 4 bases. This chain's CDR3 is CASSEDLAGVYNEQFF. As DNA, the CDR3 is TGCGCCAGCAGCGAGGACTTAGCGGGAGTATACAATGAGCAGTTCTTC.

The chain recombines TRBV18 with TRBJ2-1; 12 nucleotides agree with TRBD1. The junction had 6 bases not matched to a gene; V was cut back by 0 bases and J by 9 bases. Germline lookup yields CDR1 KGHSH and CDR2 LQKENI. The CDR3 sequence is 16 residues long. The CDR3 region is CASSPPGTGGQGEQFF. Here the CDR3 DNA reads TGTGCCAGCTCACCACCTGGGACAGGGGGCCAGGGTGAGCAGTTCTTC. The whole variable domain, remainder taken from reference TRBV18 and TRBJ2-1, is NAGVMQNPRHLVRRRGQEARLRCSPMKGHSHVYWYRQLPEEGLKFMVYLQKENIIDESGMPKERFSAEFPKEGPSILRIQQVVRGDSAAYFCASSPPGTGGQGEQFFGPGTRLTVL.

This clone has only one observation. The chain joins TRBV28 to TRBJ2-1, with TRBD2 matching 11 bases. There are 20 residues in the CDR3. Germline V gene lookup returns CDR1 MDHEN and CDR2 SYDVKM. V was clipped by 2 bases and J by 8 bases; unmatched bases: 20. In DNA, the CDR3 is TGTGCCAGCAGTTTAATCCCCGGACAGCTAGGGTCTAGCGGGAGGTATGAGCAGTTCTTC. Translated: CASSLIPGQLGSSGRYEQFF. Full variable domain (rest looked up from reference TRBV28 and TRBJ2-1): DVKVTQSSRYLVKRTGEKVFLECVQDMDHENMFWYRQDPGLGLRLIYFSYDVKMKEKGDIPEGYSVSREKKERFSLILESASTNQTSMYLCASSLIPGQLGSSGRYEQFFGPGTRLTVL.

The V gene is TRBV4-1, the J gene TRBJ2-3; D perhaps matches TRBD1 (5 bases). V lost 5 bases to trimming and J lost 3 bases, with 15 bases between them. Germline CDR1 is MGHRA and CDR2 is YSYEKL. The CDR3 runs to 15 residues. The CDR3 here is CASSSGRGRTDTQYF. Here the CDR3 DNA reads TGCGCCAGCAGCTCTGGTAGGGGAAGGACAGATACGCAGTATTTT.